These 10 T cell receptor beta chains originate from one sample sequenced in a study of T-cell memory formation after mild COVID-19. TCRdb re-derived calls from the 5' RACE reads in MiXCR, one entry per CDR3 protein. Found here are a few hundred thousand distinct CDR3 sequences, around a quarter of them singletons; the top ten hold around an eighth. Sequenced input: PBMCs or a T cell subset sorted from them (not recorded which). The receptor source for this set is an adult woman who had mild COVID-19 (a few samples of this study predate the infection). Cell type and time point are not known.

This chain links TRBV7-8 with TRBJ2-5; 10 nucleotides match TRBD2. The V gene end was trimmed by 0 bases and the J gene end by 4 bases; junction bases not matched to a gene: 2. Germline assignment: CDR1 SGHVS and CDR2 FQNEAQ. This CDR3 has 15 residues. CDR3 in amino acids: CASSLALAGIETQYF. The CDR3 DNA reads TGTGCCAGCAGCTTAGCACTAGCGGGAATAGAGACCCAGTACTTC.

CDR3 DNA sequence: TGTGCCAGCAGTTATTCCGGGACTAGCGGGAGTGCGTACTTC. This sequence encodes CASSYSGTSGSAYF. V and J are TRBV6-2 or TRBV6-3 and TRBJ2-7; TRBD2 agrees at 14 bases. Unmatched junction bases numbered 7, after V lost 3 bases and J lost 12 bases. The germline gives CDR1 MNHEY, CDR2 SVGEGT. The CDR3 runs 14 residues.

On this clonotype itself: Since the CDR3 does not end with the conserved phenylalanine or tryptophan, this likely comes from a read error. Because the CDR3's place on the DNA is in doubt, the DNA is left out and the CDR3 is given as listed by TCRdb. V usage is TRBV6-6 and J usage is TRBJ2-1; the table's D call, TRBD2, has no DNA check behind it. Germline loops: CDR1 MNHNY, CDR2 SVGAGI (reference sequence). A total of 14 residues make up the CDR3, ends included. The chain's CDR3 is CASSPPDFAIRLSL.

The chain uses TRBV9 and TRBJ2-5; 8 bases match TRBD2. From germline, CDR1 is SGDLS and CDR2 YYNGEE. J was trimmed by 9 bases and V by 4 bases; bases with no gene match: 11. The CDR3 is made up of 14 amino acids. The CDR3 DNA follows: TGTGCCAGCAGCTACCAGGGCTCGGGGGGGGCCCAGTACTTC. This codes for CASSYQGSGGAQYF.

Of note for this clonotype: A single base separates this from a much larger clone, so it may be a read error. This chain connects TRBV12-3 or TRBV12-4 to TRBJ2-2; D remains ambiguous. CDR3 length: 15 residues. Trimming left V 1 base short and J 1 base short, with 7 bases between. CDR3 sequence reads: CASSLDRLNTGELFF. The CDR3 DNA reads TGTGCCAGCAGTTTAGACAGACTGAACACCGGGGAGCTGTTTTTT.

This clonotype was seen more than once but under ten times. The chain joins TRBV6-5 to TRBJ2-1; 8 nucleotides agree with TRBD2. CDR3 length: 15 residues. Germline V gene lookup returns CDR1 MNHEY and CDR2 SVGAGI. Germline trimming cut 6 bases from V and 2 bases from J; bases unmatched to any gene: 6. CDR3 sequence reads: CASRKPGLAYNEQFF. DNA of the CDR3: TGTGCCAGCAGGAAACCGGGACTAGCCTACAATGAGCAGTTCTTC.

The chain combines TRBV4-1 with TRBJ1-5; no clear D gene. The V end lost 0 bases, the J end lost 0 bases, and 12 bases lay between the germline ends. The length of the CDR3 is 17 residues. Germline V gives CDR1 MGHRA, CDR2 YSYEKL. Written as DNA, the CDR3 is TGCGCCAGCAGCCAAGATCTCAGCCAATATAGCAATCAGCCCCAGCATTTT. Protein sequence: CASSQDLSQYSNQPQHF.

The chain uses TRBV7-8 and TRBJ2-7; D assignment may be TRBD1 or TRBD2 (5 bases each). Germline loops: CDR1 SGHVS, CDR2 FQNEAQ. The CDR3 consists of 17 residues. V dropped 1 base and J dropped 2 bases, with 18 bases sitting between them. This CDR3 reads CASSLVGSGTFTYEQYF. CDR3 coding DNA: TGTGCCAGCAGCTTAGTAGGGTCCGGGACCTTTACCTACGAGCAGTACTTC.

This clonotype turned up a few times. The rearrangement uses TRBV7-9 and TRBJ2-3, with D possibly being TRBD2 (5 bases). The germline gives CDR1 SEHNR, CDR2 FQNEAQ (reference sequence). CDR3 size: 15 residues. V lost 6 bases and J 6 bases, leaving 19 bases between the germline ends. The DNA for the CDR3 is TGTGCCAGCAGTTCCAAAGTGGAGGTTCCGGATACGCAGTATTTT. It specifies CASSSKVEVPDTQYF.

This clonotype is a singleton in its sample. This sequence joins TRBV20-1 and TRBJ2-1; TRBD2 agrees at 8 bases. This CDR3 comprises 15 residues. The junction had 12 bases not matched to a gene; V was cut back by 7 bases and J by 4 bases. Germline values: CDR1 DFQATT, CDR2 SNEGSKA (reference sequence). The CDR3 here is CSGLIGRGAYNEQFF. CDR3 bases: TGCAGTGGTCTCATCGGGCGGGGGGCTTACAATGAGCAGTTCTTC.